One and the same sample provided the 6 T cell receptor beta chains below, sequenced in a study of monozygotic twins with inflammatory bowel disease. Following a re-call of the 5' RACE reads, TCRdb has one entry per CDR3 protein and lacks DNA. The table lists fewer than 450,000 distinct CDR3 sequences. What was sequenced was blood. These receptors all stem from a human donor with ulcerative colitis or Crohn's disease, or a healthy co-twin of an affected twin (not recorded which).

The chain uses TRBV6-1 and TRBJ2-3; TCRdb picks TRBD1, but there is no DNA to check that call. This CDR3 spans 15 amino acids. Germline loops: CDR1 MNHNS, CDR2 SASEGT. CDR3 protein: CASGDTGGGLDTQYF.

The chain uses TRBV5-1 and TRBJ1-6. Looked up from germline, CDR1 is SGHRS and CDR2 is YFSETQ. The CDR3 contains 13 residues. The CDR3 loop is CASSERSDSPLHF.

The V and J genes are TRBV12-3 or TRBV12-4 and TRBJ2-4; no DNA is available, so the TRBD1 call from TCRdb remains unchecked. The CDR3 sequence is 15 residues long. CDR3 loop: CASSPGTGIDDIQYF.

The chain employs TRBV20-1 and TRBJ1-1; TCRdb outputs TRBD1, but without DNA this stays unchecked. The germline V gene has CDR1 DFQATT and CDR2 SNEGSKA (reference sequence). There are 11 residues in the CDR3. The CDR3 loop reads CSAPGYTEAFF.

V is TRBV5-4 and J is TRBJ2-2; TCRdb's D call, TRBD1, is unchecked because there is no DNA. The V gene's germline CDR1 is SGHNT and CDR2 YYREEE (reference sequence). There are 16 residues in the CDR3. CDR3 residues: CASSSRGGSSTGELFF.

The chain combines TRBV6-2 or TRBV6-3 with TRBJ2-7; as DNA is missing, the TRBD1 call by TCRdb cannot be tested. Germline V gene lookup returns CDR1 MNHEY and CDR2 SVGEGT. The CDR3 sequence is 15 residues long. CDR3: CASSSGQGRMYEQYF.